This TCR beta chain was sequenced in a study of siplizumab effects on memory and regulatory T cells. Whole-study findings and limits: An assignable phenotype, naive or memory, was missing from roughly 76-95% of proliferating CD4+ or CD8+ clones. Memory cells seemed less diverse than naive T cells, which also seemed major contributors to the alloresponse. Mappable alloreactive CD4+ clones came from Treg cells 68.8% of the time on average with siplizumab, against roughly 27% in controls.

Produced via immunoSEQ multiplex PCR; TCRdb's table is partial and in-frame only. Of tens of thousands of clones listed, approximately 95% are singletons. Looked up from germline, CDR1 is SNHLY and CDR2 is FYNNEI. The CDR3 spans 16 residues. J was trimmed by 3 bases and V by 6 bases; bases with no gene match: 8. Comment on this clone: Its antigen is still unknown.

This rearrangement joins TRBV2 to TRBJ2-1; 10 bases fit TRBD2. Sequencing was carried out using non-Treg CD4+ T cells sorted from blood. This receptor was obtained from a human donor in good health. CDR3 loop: CASRARTSGYYNEQFF. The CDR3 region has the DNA TGTGCCAGCAGAGCCAGGACTAGCGGTTACTACAATGAGCAGTTCTTC.